The 18 T cell receptor beta chains below all came from one sample that was sequenced in a study of identical twins. TCRdb re-derived calls from the 5' RACE reads in MiXCR, one entry per CDR3 protein. The repertoire holds around 1.7 million distinct CDR3 sequences, with 25% to 35% as singletons. Sequencing was done on a sample of cord blood. The receptors were gathered from a newborn girl in good health.

In its sample, this clonotype was seen once. The chain combines TRBV20-1 with TRBJ2-1, with D tentatively TRBD2 (5 bases). The CDR3 has 17 residues. The V and J ends lost 0 bases and 0 bases respectively, with 15 bases between them. Germline assignment: CDR1 DFQATT and CDR2 SNEGSKA (reference sequence). CDR3 sequence: CSARDLLLESSYNEQFF. The CDR3 DNA follows: TGCAGTGCTAGAGACCTATTACTAGAGAGCTCCTACAATGAGCAGTTCTTC.

This clonotype occurred many times. The V and J genes are TRBV20-1 and TRBJ2-7, with 8 bases aligning to TRBD2. V trimming: 5 bases; J trimming: 6 bases; junction bases outside the gene matches: 15. Germline CDR1 is DFQATT and CDR2 is SNEGSKA (reference sequence). The CDR3 loop spans 15 amino acids. In DNA form, the CDR3 reads TGCAGTGCTGGAAGCAATAGCGGGGAGGGGTTCGAGCAGTACTTC. Protein: CSAGSNSGEGFEQYF.

The V call is TRBV4-2, the J call TRBJ2-7, with 7 bases fitting TRBD2. The CDR3 extends over 14 amino acids. Germline V gene lookup returns CDR1 LGHNA and CDR2 YNFKEQ. V lost 0 bases and J lost 5; bases outside the gene matches: 4. The CDR3 sequence is CASSQDPSGHEQYF. DNA for the CDR3: TGTGCCAGCAGCCAAGACCCTAGCGGCCACGAGCAGTACTTC.

V gene TRBV4-2 combines with J gene TRBJ1-1, with 9 bases matching TRBD1. Germline-derived CDR1 and CDR2 are LGHNA and YNFKEQ. The trim removed 4 bases at V and 5 bases at J, leaving 11 bases unmatched. The CDR3 loop spans 16 amino acids. The CDR3, as DNA: TGTGCCAGCAGCCGCGGACAGGGGCTGTCAGGGACTGAAGCTTTCTTT. Its translation: CASSRGQGLSGTEAFF.

The chain couples TRBV5-1 to TRBJ2-3; D assignment may be TRBD1 or TRBD2 (6 bases each). Trimming took off 0 bases at V and 4 bases at J, with 15 bases between the two ends. Germline V lookup: CDR1 SGHRS, CDR2 YFSETQ. The CDR3 consists of 16 residues. As DNA, the CDR3 is TGCGCCAGCAGCTTGGCCATTTGGGGGGCCGCAGATACGCAGTATTTT. Residues: CASSLAIWGAADTQYF.

Only a few counts were recorded for this clonotype. CDR3 region: CASSFPTSRPDTQYF. In DNA, the CDR3 is TGCGCCAGCAGCTTCCCGACTAGCCGGCCAGATACGCAGTATTTT. The rearrangement uses TRBV5-1 and TRBJ2-3; 7 nucleotides match TRBD2. Germline trimming cut 2 bases from V and 4 bases from J; bases unmatched to any gene: 7. CDR3 length: 15 amino acids. CDR1 and CDR2 from the germline V gene are SGHRS and YFSETQ. Filled out from reference TRBV5-1 and TRBJ2-3, the complete variable domain reads KAGVTQTPRYLIKTRGQQVTLSCSPISGHRSVSWYQQTPGQGLQFLFEYFSETQRNKGNFPGRFSGRQFSNSRSEMNVSTLELGDSALYLCASSFPTSRPDTQYFGPGTRLTVL.

The chain recombines TRBV3-1 with TRBJ2-1, with TRBD1 matching over 9 bases. The germline V gene encodes CDR1 LGHDT and CDR2 YNNKEL (reference sequence). The CDR3 consists of 16 residues. J lost 4 bases, V lost 4 bases, and 8 bases had no gene match. The CDR3 loop reads CASSPNRGQFYNEQFF. The CDR3 DNA reads as TGTGCCAGCAGCCCGAACAGGGGGCAGTTTTACAATGAGCAGTTCTTC.

In its sample, this clonotype was seen many times. The rearrangement links TRBV6-5 to TRBJ2-7; TRBD1 is a possible D gene (5 bases). The ends were cut back, 0 bases at V and 1 base at J, with 10 bases in the middle. From germline, CDR1 is MNHEY and CDR2 SVGAGI. The CDR3 totals 15 residues. The CDR3 bases are TGTGCCAGCAGTTACTCTGGCCAGGGTTCCTACGAGCAGTACTTC. Its translation: CASSYSGQGSYEQYF.

This clonotype was seen ten or more times. V and J are TRBV27 and TRBJ2-3; D not resolved. CDR1 and CDR2 (germline): MNHEY, SMNVEV (reference sequence). The V end was cut by 3 bases, the J end by 0 bases, with 13 bases between. The CDR3 contains 16 residues. The CDR3 protein is CASSFGRALSTDTQYF. CDR3 in DNA: TGTGCCAGCAGTTTCGGGCGAGCCTTGAGCACAGATACGCAGTATTTT.

In its sample, this clonotype was seen a few times. This sequence joins TRBV7-2 and TRBJ2-7; 8 nucleotides line up with TRBD1. This CDR3 contains 15 residues. J was trimmed by 2 bases and V by 0 bases; bases with no gene match: 3. The germline gives CDR1 SGHTA, CDR2 FQGNSA. CDR3: CASSLAPDRAYEQYF. The CDR3 region has the DNA TGTGCCAGCAGCTTAGCGCCGGACAGGGCCTACGAGCAGTACTTC. The variable domain in full, completed from reference TRBV7-2 and TRBJ2-7, reads GAGVSQSPSNKVTEKGKDVELRCDPISGHTALYWYRQSLGQGLEFLIYFQGNSAPDKSGLPSDRFSAERTGGSVSTLTIQRTQQEDSAVYLCASSLAPDRAYEQYFGPGTRLTVT.

This clonotype was observed a handful of times. The chain uses TRBV11-2 and TRBJ2-4; D perhaps matches TRBD1 (6 bases). CDR3 size: 14 residues. Trimming left V 6 bases short and J 5 bases short, with 14 bases between. Germline V gene data show CDR1 as SGHAT and CDR2 as FQNNGV. CDR3 amino acids: CASSWNRVQNIQYF. DNA for the CDR3: TGTGCCAGCAGTTGGAACAGGGTTCAAAACATTCAGTACTTC.

The J gene is TRBJ1-2, the V gene TRBV29-1; D might be TRBD1 (6 bases). The CDR3 consists of 13 residues. Trimming removed 6 bases from V and 0 bases from J, with 11 bases in between. Germline V CDR1 and CDR2: SQVTM, ANQGSEA. The CDR3 nucleotides read TGCAGCGTCACAGGGCTTCCTAACTATGGCTACACCTTC. Its protein is CSVTGLPNYGYTF. The full variable domain, completed using reference TRBV29-1 and TRBJ1-2, is SAVISQKPSRDICQRGTSLTIQCQVDSQVTMMFWYRQQPGQSLTLIATANQGSEATYESGFVIDKFPISRPNLTFSTLTVSNMSPEDSSIYLCSVTGLPNYGYTFGSGTRLTVV.

This clonotype was seen a few times. V and J are TRBV4-2 and TRBJ2-3; 7 nucleotides match TRBD2. Germline CDR1 LGHNA, CDR2 YNFKEQ. Trimming cost V 1 base and J 6 bases; bases outside gene matches: 4. This CDR3 has 14 amino acids. The CDR3 reads CASSQVGREDTQYF. For the CDR3, the DNA is TGTGCCAGCAGCCAAGTAGGGAGGGAGGATACGCAGTATTTT.

The V gene is TRBV12-3 or TRBV12-4, the J gene TRBJ2-1; the match to TRBD2 covers 9 bases. CDR3 size: 17 residues. Losses at the gene ends were 6 bases for V and 3 bases for J; bases not matched to a gene: 12. Here the CDR3 DNA reads TGTGCCAGCAGAGCGGGGGGCCGGGGACAAATCTACAATGAGCAGTTCTTC. Its translation: CASRAGGRGQIYNEQFF.

This clonotype appeared a few times. This sequence joins TRBV6-5 and TRBJ2-1; 13 bases match TRBD2. The junction had 2 bases not matched to a gene; V was cut back by 2 bases and J by 10 bases. Germline CDR1 MNHEY, CDR2 SVGAGI. This CDR3 contains 14 residues. The CDR3 here is CASSYGTSGIEQFF. In DNA form, the CDR3 reads TGTGCCAGCAGTTACGGGACTAGCGGGATAGAGCAGTTCTTC.

The CDR3 nucleotides are TGCAGTAGCAGGGTAAGAATGAACACTGAAGCTTTCTTT. This encodes CSSRVRMNTEAFF. The chain uses TRBV20-1 and TRBJ1-1, with D perhaps TRBD1 (5 bases). The CDR3 has 13 amino acids. The germline V and J ends were trimmed by 8 bases and 0 bases, with 13 bases remaining between them. Germline V gives CDR1 DFQATT, CDR2 SNEGSKA (reference sequence).

The rearrangement links TRBV5-1 to TRBJ1-6, with no clear D. The V end lost 2 bases, the J end lost 4 bases, and 13 bases lay between the germline ends. This CDR3 region has 16 residues. From germline, CDR1 is SGHRS and CDR2 YFSETQ. DNA of the CDR3: TGCGCCAGCAGCTTATCGGGCAGCGATTATAATTCACCCCTCCACTTT. Translation gives CASSLSGSDYNSPLHF.

The V and J genes are TRBV7-8 and TRBJ1-6; TRBD1 aligns across 8 bases. The CDR3 totals 16 residues. With 3 bases clipped from V and 6 bases from J, the junction kept 7 bases outside the gene matches. Looked up from germline, CDR1 is SGHVS and CDR2 is FQNEAQ. The CDR3 is CASSLEGQGTNSPLHF. The CDR3 DNA sequence: TGTGCCAGCAGCTTGGAAGGACAGGGCACTAATTCACCCCTCCACTTT.